A single sample gave rise to the 12 T cell receptor beta chains below, sequenced in a study of blood T cell repertoires in COVID-19 (dated by TCRdb to 2020 to 2021). Library preparation used the immunoSEQ multiplex PCR assay. In TCRdb, the immuneACCESS table is reduced to in-frame sequences with V and J assigned. These tables do not hold every clone; where another copy was compared, an unresolved V gene accounts for under half, and the others remain unexplained. The sample has 220,000 or so clones on record, around 87% of them singletons. The ten top clones hold roughly 15% of the sample. Source material: PBMCs or T cells enriched from blood (not recorded which). All receptors derive from a man younger than 40 who had been exposed to COVID-19.

The CDR3 reads CASSETSRGVNTGELFF. The CDR3 bases are TGTGCCAGCAGCGAAACCAGCCGCGGGGTTAACACCGGGGAGCTGTTTTTT. The chain recombines TRBV11-2 with TRBJ2-2, with D possibly being TRBD2 (6 bases). The ends were cut back, 5 bases at V and 2 bases at J, with 18 bases in the middle. The CDR3 is made up of 17 amino acids. CDR1 is SGHAT, CDR2 FQNNGV, per germline.

The chain joins TRBV9 to TRBJ1-3, with 11 bases identical to TRBD1. The CDR3 contains 17 residues. Trimming removed 4 bases from V and 4 bases from J; junction bases left unmatched: 10. In germline, CDR1 is SGDLS, CDR2 YYNGEE. CDR3 protein: CASSIYRDRGGGNTIYF. The DNA of the CDR3 is TGTGCCAGCAGCATCTACCGGGACAGGGGGGGAGGAAACACCATATATTTT.

V gene TRBV5-4 combines with J gene TRBJ2-3; D ambiguous. The CDR3 has 13 amino acids. Germline V CDR1 and CDR2: SGHNT, YYREEE (reference sequence). The V gene lost 4 bases and the J gene lost 7 bases, with 13 bases spanning the gap. DNA for the CDR3: TGTGCCAGCAGCCTTCGCAATACAAATACGCAGTATTTT. It translates to CASSLRNTNTQYF.

This rearrangement joins TRBV5-4 to TRBJ2-5; TRBD1 matches at 8 bases. CDR1 is SGHNT, CDR2 YYREEE, per germline (reference sequence). V lost 3 bases to trimming and J lost 4 bases; unmatched junction nucleotides: 5. The CDR3 sequence is 14 residues long. CDR3 DNA sequence: TGTGCCAGCAGCTCCCAGGGGGCAGGAGAGACCCAGTACTTC. It yields the protein CASSSQGAGETQYF. The full variable domain, completed using reference TRBV5-4 and TRBJ2-5, is ETGVTQSPTHLIKTRGQQVTLRCSSQSGHNTVSWYQQALGQGPQFIFQYYREEENGRGNFPPRFSGLQFPNYSSELNVNALELDDSALYLCASSSQGAGETQYFGPGTRLLVL.

The chain recombines TRBV5-1 with TRBJ1-1, with D maybe TRBD1 (5 bases). V lost 0 bases to trimming and J lost 1 base, with 13 bases between them. The length of the CDR3 is 16 residues. Germline CDR1 is SGHRS and CDR2 is YFSETQ. The CDR3 loop is CASSLEGEGQNTEAFF. In DNA, the CDR3 is TGCGCCAGCAGCTTGGAAGGGGAAGGACAGAACACTGAAGCTTTCTTT.

The chain couples TRBV5-1 to TRBJ2-5, with a possible D match to TRBD2 (5 bases). In germline, CDR1 is SGHRS, CDR2 YFSETQ. This CDR3 region has 14 residues. V shed 0 bases and J shed 5 bases, with 11 bases lying between them. CDR3 in DNA: TGCGCCAGCAGCTTGGACCCGGGAAGGGAGACCCAGTACTTC. Translation: CASSLDPGRETQYF.

This clone has just one count. Additional DNA sequences in this sample encode the identical CDR3. The chain combines TRBV12-3 or TRBV12-4 with TRBJ2-7; no firm D call. V dropped 1 base and J dropped 3 bases, with 4 bases sitting between them. The CDR3 length is 12 residues. CDR3 in DNA: TGTGCCAGCAGTTTAGGACTCTACGAGCAGTACTTC. It translates to CASSLGLYEQYF.

A single count supports this clone. This chain uses TRBV28 with TRBJ1-2, with a tentative D call TRBD1 (6 bases). The CDR3 is 15 amino acids. The germline V and J ends were trimmed by 2 bases and 4 bases, with 14 bases remaining between them. Germline lookup yields CDR1 MDHEN and CDR2 SYDVKM. In DNA form, the CDR3 reads TGTGCCAGCAGTTTAGAATCAGGGGTTGGCTATGGCTACACCTTC. It translates to CASSLESGVGYGYTF.

This chain uses TRBV5-1 with TRBJ1-1; perhaps TRBD1 as D (5 bases). Germline CDR1 reads SGHRS; CDR2 reads YFSETQ. The length of the CDR3 is 15 residues. The V end lost 6 bases, the J end lost 0 bases, and 15 bases lay between the germline ends. The CDR3 sequence: CASTPVRGMNTEAFF. The CDR3, as DNA: TGCGCCAGCACTCCCGTGCGGGGGATGAACACTGAAGCTTTCTTT.

This clone was counted many times. CDR3: CASTQGLTAGELFF. As DNA, the CDR3 is TGTGCCAGCACACAGGGTTTGACAGCCGGGGAGCTGTTTTTT. The J gene is TRBJ2-2, the V gene TRBV5-4; D is perhaps TRBD1 (6 bases). The CDR3 sequence is 14 residues long. V shed 6 bases and J shed 6 bases, with 15 bases lying between them. CDR1 and CDR2 from the germline V gene are SGHNT and YYREEE (reference sequence).

The rearrangement joins TRBV4-1 to TRBJ1-5; TRBD1 agrees at 7 bases. V was clipped by 0 bases and J by 6 bases; unmatched bases: 5. The length of the CDR3 is 15 residues. Germline V gene lookup returns CDR1 MGHRA and CDR2 YSYEKL. CDR3: CASSQEDRVLQPQHF. CDR3 nucleotide sequence: TGCGCCAGCAGCCAAGAAGACAGGGTGCTTCAGCCCCAGCATTTT.

This clone was detected only a few times. The chain employs TRBV14 and TRBJ2-2; 8 nucleotides match TRBD1. The CDR3 consists of 15 residues. V shed 0 bases and J 7 bases; nucleotides not matched to a gene: 4. Per germline, CDR1 SGHDN and CDR2 FVKESK. CDR3 sequence (DNA): TGTGCCAGCAGCCAAGAAGGACAGGGAATCGGGGAGCTGTTTTTT. Protein product: CASSQEGQGIGELFF. The whole variable domain, filled in from reference TRBV14 and TRBJ2-2, reads EAGVTQFPSHSVIEKGQTVTLRCDPISGHDNLYWYRRVMGKEIKFLLHFVKESKQDESGMPNNRFLAERTGGTYSTLKVQPAELEDSGVYFCASSQEGQGIGELFFGEGSRLTVL.